Given below is one T cell receptor (beta chain) in context. Germline V gene lookup returns CDR1 MDHEN and CDR2 SYDVKM. This CDR3 spans 14 amino acids. The sample originates from a study of shared clonotypes between healthy human individuals. At the level of the study: Ranging from 18 to 49 in age, donors were a couple of women and three men.

Several immunoSEQ plates received, in even portions, the genomic DNA of each subset. Profiled with immunoSEQ multiplex PCR; TCRdb holds only in-frame clones, not every one. Of under 600,000 clones listed, almost 80% are singletons. The V call is TRBV28, the J call TRBJ2-5; tentatively, D is TRBD1 or TRBD2 (5 bases each). The DNA end is more similar to TRBJ2-7, so the J call may be wrong. The sequence derives from a woman in her forties in good health. Some clones in this sample may be carry-over from other donors' samples. The sequencing input was PBMCs. As DNA, the CDR3 is TGTGCCAGCGGCAACGAGGGGCCCCCCTACGAGCAGTACTTC. It translates to CASGNEGPPYEQYF.